The source of this TCR beta chain is a study of shared clonotypes between healthy human individuals. Study observations and caveats: Naive CD4 clonotype sharing across several donors was roughly 5%. At large depth, rarefaction still showed sorted-subset sequencing to be incomplete.

This CDR3 is built from 16 residues. V lost 2 bases, J lost 0 bases, and 14 bases lay in between. Germline V gives CDR1 SGHNT, CDR2 YYREEE (reference sequence). Sorted-subset replicate PCR reactions contained roughly 210 ng DNA, corresponding to approximately 30,000 T cell genomes. In the study's own analysis: Junction-only sequences produced by ImmunoSEQ had no quality scores, so filtering differed. Only in-frame clones appear in the TCRdb table, and some are missing; sequencing was by immunoSEQ multiplex PCR. The DNA gave D and trimming, while V, J and clone size come from that table. The table lists approximately 980,000 clones, approximately 80% of them singletons, with around 1.4% in the top ten. This clone has a count of ten or more. What it binds is unknown.

The sequence was obtained from a young man in good health. The J gene is TRBJ1-1, the V gene TRBV5-4; no definite D call. The sample taken for sequencing was memory CD4+ T cells sorted from blood. Subset of the sample: CD45RA-negative fraction. The CDR3 coding sequence is TGTGCCAGCAGCTTCTTTCCCGCAGTCATGAACACTGAAGCTTTCTTT. Translated, it gives CASSFFPAVMNTEAFF.